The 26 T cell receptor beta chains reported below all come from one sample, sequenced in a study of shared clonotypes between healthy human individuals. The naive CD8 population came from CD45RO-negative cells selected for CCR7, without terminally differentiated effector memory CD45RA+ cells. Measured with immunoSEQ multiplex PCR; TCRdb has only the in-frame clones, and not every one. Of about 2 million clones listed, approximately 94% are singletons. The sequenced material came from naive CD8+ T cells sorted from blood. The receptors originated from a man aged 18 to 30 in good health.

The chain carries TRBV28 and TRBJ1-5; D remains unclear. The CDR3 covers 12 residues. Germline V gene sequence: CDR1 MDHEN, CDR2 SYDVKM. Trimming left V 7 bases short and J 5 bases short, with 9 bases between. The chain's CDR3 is CASTVGYQPQHF. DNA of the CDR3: TGTGCCAGCACGGTTGGATATCAGCCCCAGCATTTT.

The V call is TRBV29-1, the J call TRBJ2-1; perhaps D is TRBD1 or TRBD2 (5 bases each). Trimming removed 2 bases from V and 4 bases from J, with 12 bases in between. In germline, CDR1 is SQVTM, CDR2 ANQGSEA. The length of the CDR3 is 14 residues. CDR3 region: CSVEMGESYNEQFF. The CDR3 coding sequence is TGCAGCGTTGAAATGGGGGAATCATACAATGAGCAGTTCTTC.

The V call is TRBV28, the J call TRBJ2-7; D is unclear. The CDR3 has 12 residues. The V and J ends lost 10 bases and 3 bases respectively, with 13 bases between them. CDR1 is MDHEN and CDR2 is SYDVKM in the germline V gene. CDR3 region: CATSPTDYEQYF. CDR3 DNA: TGTGCCACCTCACCTACAGACTACGAGCAGTACTTC.

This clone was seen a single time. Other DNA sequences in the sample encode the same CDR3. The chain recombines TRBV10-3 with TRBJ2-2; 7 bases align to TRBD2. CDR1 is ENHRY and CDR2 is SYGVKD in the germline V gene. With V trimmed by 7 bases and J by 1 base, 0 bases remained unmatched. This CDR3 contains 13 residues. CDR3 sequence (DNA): TGTGCCATCACGGGGGGGAACACCGGGGAGCTGTTTTTT. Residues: CAITGGNTGELFF.

CDR3 sequence: CAAGRGATDTQYF. In nucleotides, the CDR3 is TGCGCCGCAGGCCGGGGGGCCACAGATACGCAGTATTTT. The rearrangement uses TRBV4-1 and TRBJ2-3; TRBD2 might be the D (7 bases). Trimming removed 11 bases from V and 2 bases from J, with 14 bases in between. The CDR3 runs to 13 residues. Germline values: CDR1 MGHRA, CDR2 YSYEKL.

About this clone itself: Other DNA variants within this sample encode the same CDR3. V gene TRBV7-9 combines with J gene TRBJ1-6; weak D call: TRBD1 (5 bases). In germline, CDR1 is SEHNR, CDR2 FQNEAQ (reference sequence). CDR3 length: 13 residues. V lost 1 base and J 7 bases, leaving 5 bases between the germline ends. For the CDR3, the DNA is TGTGCCAGCAGCTTAGGGGGGAATTCACCCCTCCACTTT. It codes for CASSLGGNSPLHF. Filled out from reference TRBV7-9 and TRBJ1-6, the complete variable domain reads DTGVSQNPRHKITKRGQNVTFRCDPISEHNRLYWYRQTLGQGPEFLTYFQNEAQLEKSRLLSDRFSAERPKGSFSTLEIQRTEQGDSAMYLCASSLGGNSPLHFGNGTRLTVT.

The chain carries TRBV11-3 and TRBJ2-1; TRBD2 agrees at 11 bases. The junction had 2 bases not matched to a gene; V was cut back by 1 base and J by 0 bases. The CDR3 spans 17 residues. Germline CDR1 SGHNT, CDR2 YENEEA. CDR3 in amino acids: CASSLVTSGSSYNEQFF. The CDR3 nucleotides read TGTGCCAGCAGCTTAGTAACTAGCGGGAGCTCCTACAATGAGCAGTTCTTC.

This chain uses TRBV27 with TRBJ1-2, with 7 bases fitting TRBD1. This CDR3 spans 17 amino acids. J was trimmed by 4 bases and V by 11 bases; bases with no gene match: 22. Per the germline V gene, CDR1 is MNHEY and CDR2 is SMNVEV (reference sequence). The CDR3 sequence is CAAAALTGPPPVYGYTF. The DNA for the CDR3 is TGTGCCGCAGCTGCCCTGACAGGGCCTCCTCCTGTCTATGGCTACACCTTC.

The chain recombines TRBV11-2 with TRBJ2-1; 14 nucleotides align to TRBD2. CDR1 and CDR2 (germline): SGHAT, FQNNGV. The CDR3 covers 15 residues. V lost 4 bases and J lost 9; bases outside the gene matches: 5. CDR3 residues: CASSSTSGGGGEQFF. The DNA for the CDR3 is TGTGCCAGCAGCTCGACTAGCGGGGGGGGCGGTGAGCAGTTCTTC.

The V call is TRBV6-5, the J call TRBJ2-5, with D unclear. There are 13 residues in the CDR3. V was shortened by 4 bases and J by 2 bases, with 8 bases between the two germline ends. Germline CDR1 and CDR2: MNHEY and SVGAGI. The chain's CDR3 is CASSFELQETQYF. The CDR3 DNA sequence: TGTGCCAGCAGTTTTGAGTTACAAGAGACCCAGTACTTC.

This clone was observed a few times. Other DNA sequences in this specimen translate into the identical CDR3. The CDR3 protein is CASSEGSLNTEAFF. The CDR3 DNA reads TGTGCCAGCAGTGAGGGCAGCCTGAACACTGAAGCTTTCTTT. The J gene is TRBJ1-1, the V gene TRBV2; D remains unclear. This CDR3 is 14 amino acids long. CDR1 and CDR2 (germline): SNHLY, FYNNEI. The germline V and J ends were trimmed by 3 bases and 0 bases, with 8 bases remaining between them. Using reference TRBV2 and TRBJ1-1 for the parts outside the CDR3, the full variable domain is EPEVTQTPSHQVTQMGQEVILRCVPISNHLYFYWYRQILGQKVEFLVSFYNNEISEKSEIFDDQFSVERPDGSNFTLKIRSTKLEDSAMYFCASSEGSLNTEAFFGQGTRLTVV.

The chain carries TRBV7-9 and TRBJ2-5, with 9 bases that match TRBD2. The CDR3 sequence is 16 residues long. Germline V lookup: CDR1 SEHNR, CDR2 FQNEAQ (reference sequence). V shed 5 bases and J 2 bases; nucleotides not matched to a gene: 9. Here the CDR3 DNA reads TGTGCCAGCAGCGGGGTCCTAGCGGGGAATCAAGAGACCCAGTACTTC. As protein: CASSGVLAGNQETQYF.

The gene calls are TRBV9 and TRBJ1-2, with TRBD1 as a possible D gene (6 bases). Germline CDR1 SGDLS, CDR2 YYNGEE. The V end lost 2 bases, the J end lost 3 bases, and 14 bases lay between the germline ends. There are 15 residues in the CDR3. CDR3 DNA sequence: TGTGCCAGCAGCGTTGACGACAGGAGCGACTATGGCTACACCTTC. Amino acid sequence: CASSVDDRSDYGYTF.

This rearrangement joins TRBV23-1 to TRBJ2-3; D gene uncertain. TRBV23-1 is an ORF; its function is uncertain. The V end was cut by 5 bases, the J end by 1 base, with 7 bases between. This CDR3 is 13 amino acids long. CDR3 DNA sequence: TGCGCCAGCAGTGAGTACCGCACAGATACGCAGTATTTT. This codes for CASSEYRTDTQYF.

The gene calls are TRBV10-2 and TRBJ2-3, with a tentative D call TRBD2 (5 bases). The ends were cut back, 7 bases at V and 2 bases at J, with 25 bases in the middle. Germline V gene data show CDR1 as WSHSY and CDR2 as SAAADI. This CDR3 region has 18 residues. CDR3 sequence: CASIHRPNSGLYTDTQYF. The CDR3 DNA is TGCGCCAGCATCCACCGACCAAACAGCGGCCTTTACACAGATACGCAGTATTTT.

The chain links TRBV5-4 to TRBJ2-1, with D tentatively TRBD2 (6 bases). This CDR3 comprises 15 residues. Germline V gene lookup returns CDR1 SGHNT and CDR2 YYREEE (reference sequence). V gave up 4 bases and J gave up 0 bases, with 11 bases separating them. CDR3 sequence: CASSRLGSSYNEQFF. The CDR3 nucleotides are TGTGCCAGCAGCCGACTAGGGAGCTCCTACAATGAGCAGTTCTTC.

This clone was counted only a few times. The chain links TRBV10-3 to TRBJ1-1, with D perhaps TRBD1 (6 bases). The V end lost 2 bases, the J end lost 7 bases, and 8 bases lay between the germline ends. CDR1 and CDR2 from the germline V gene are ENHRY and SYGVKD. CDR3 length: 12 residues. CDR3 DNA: TGTGCCATCAGTGAGGGGGGCCTTGAAGCTTTCTTT. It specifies CAISEGGLEAFF.

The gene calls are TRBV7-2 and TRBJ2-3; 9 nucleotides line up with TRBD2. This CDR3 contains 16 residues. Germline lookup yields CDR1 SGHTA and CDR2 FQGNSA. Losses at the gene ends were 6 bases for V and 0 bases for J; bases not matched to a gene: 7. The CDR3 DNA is TGTGCCAGCAGGTCCCCGAGCGGGGGGAGCACAGATACGCAGTATTTT. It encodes CASRSPSGGSTDTQYF.

The DNA for the CDR3 is TGTGCCAGTGGCGACATCGGGACAGAGAACACCGGGGAGCTGTTTTTT. Protein: CASGDIGTENTGELFF. The gene calls are TRBV19 and TRBJ2-2, with 7 bases matching TRBD1. This CDR3 has 16 residues. The junction had 10 bases not matched to a gene; V was cut back by 8 bases and J by 1 base. Germline V CDR1 and CDR2: LNHDA, SQIVND (reference sequence).

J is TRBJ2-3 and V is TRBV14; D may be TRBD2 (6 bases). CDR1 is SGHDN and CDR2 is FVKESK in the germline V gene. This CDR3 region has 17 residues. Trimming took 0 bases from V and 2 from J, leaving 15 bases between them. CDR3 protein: CASSQDSLARPTDTQYF. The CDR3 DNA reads TGTGCCAGCAGCCAAGATAGTCTAGCGAGACCCACAGATACGCAGTATTTT.

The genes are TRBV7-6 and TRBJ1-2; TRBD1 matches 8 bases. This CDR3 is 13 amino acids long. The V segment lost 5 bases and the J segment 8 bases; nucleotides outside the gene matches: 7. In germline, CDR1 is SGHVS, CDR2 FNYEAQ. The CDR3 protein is CASSMGQERGYTF. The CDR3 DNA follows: TGTGCCAGCAGCATGGGACAGGAAAGGGGCTACACCTTC.

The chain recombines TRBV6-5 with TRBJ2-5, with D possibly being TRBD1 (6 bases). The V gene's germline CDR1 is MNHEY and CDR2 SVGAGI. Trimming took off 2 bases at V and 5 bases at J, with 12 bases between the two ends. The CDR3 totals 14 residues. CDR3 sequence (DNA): TGTGCCAGCAGTTACGTCAGGGGATTGGAGACCCAGTACTTC. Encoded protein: CASSYVRGLETQYF.

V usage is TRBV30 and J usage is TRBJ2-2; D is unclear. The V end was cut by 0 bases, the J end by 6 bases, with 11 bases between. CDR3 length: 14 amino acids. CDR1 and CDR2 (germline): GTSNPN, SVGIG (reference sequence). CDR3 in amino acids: CAWSVLEEAGELFF. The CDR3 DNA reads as TGTGCCTGGAGTGTACTCGAAGAGGCCGGGGAGCTGTTTTTT.

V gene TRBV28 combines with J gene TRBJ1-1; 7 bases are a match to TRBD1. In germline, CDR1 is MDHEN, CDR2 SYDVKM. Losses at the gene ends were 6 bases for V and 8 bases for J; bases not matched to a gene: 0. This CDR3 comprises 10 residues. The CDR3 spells CASRGQEAFF. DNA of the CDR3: TGTGCCAGCAGGGGACAGGAAGCTTTCTTT.

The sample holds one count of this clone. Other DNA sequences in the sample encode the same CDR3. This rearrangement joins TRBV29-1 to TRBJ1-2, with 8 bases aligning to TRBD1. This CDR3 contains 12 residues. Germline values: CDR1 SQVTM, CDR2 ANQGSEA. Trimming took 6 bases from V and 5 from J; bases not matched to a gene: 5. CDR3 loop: CSVPGQGYGYTF. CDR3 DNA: TGCAGCGTACCTGGACAGGGATATGGCTACACCTTC.

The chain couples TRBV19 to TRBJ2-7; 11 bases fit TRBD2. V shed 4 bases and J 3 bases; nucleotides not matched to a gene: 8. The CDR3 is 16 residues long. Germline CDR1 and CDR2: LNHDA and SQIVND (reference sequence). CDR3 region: CASSRGLAETIYEQYF. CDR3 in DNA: TGTGCCAGTAGTAGGGGACTAGCGGAAACGATCTACGAGCAGTACTTC.